A single sample is the source of the 32 T cell receptor beta chains below, sequenced in a study of T cells in Graves' hyperthyroidism and ophthalmopathy. Using RNA transcripts as the source, TCR beta CDR3 regions were amplified. First-round RT-PCR of the TCR CDR3 relied on the HTBI primer set. One entry per CDR3 protein, called by TCRdb with MiXCR from the multiplex PCR reads. The sample consists of about 570,000 distinct CDR3 sequences, roughly 15% of them appearing once. Sequencing was done on a sample of blood. The receptors originated from a middle-aged woman with Graves' hyperthyroidism.

This clonotype was counted many times. The chain is built from TRBV2 and TRBJ2-3, with TRBD2 matching 7 bases. Per the germline V gene, CDR1 is SNHLY and CDR2 is FYNNEI. Germline trimming cut 6 bases from V and 0 bases from J; bases unmatched to any gene: 12. CDR3 length: 17 amino acids. The CDR3: CASSRLAEISSTDTQYF. In DNA form, the CDR3 reads TGTGCCAGCAGCCGACTAGCAGAGATTTCTAGCACAGATACGCAGTATTTT. The full variable domain, rest sourced from reference TRBV2 and TRBJ2-3, is EPEVTQTPSHQVTQMGQEVILRCVPISNHLYFYWYRQILGQKVEFLVSFYNNEISEKSEIFDDQFSVERPDGSNFTLKIRSTKLEDSAMYFCASSRLAEISSTDTQYFGPGTRLTVL.

V usage is TRBV20-1 and J usage is TRBJ2-3, with D possibly matching TRBD2 (5 bases). Germline loops: CDR1 DFQATT, CDR2 SNEGSKA (reference sequence). V lost 5 bases and J lost 5, with 11 bases in between. CDR3 length: 12 residues. CDR3 sequence: CSASTSQDTQYF. The CDR3 bases are TGCAGTGCTTCCACTAGTCAAGATACGCAGTATTTT.

This clonotype was counted many times. The chain recombines TRBV18 with TRBJ1-1; TRBD1 might be the D (6 bases). CDR1 is KGHSH, CDR2 LQKENI, per germline. The CDR3 runs to 14 residues. V lost 3 bases and J lost 6, with 14 bases in between. CDR3 sequence reads: CASSPGPGEAEAFF. The DNA of the CDR3 is TGTGCCAGCTCACCCGGTCCAGGGGAGGCTGAAGCTTTCTTT.

This clonotype has a count of ten or more. The chain uses TRBV6-1 and TRBJ2-7; a weak D match, TRBD2 (5 bases). Germline CDR1 MNHNS, CDR2 SASEGT. Trimming stripped 7 bases from V and 5 bases from J, with 18 bases between. The CDR3 totals 14 residues. CDR3 nucleotides: TGTGCCAGCACCTCCCTGGACGGAGGAGACGAGCAGTACTTC. Protein sequence: CASTSLDGGDEQYF.

The table lists this clonotype with many counts. CDR3 in DNA: TGTGCCAGCAGTTTAGTTCAGATCCAAGAGACCCAGTACTTC. It codes for CASSLVQIQETQYF. The chain combines TRBV28 with TRBJ2-5; D is undetermined. V was trimmed by 2 bases and J by 1 base, leaving 8 bases between them. This CDR3 is 14 amino acids long. Germline CDR1 is MDHEN and CDR2 is SYDVKM.

This clonotype has at least ten counts. The chain is built from TRBV2 and TRBJ2-5; tentative D call: TRBD1 (6 bases). The length of the CDR3 is 14 residues. The germline V gene has CDR1 SNHLY and CDR2 FYNNEI. With 6 bases removed from V and 2 bases from J, the gap between germline ends came to 13 bases. The CDR3 DNA reads as TGTGCCAGCAGATCCGGGACAACACAAGAGACCCAGTACTTC. Translated, it gives CASRSGTTQETQYF.

This clonotype has a count of ten or more. This chain links TRBV5-1 with TRBJ2-7; 11 bases agree with TRBD1. The CDR3 sequence is 14 residues long. V shed 5 bases, J shed 6 bases, and the junction held 7 bases outside the gene matches. CDR1 and CDR2 from the germline V gene are SGHRS and YFSETQ. CDR3 nucleotide sequence: TGCGCCAGCAGATCCGGGACAGGGGGTATCGAGCAGTACTTC. Protein product: CASRSGTGGIEQYF.

In its sample, this clonotype was seen many times. V usage is TRBV20-1 and J usage is TRBJ1-1; perhaps TRBD1 as D (6 bases). With 5 bases removed from V and 6 bases from J, the gap between germline ends came to 13 bases. The CDR3 has 12 amino acids. CDR1 is DFQATT, CDR2 SNEGSKA, per germline (reference sequence). The CDR3, as DNA: TGCAGTGCTCACAGGGAGCTCTCTGAAGCTTTCTTT. Its protein product is CSAHRELSEAFF.

J is TRBJ2-5 and V is TRBV13, with D perhaps matching TRBD1 or TRBD2 (5 bases each). The CDR3 has 15 residues. The V end was cut by 0 bases, the J end by 6 bases, with 14 bases between. CDR1 and CDR2 (germline): PRHDT, FYEKMQ (reference sequence). This chain's CDR3 is CASSLGRGRGQTQYF. CDR3 nucleotide sequence: TGTGCCAGCAGCTTAGGCCGGGGCCGAGGTCAGACCCAGTACTTC.

The chain uses TRBV15 and TRBJ1-1, with unresolved D. This CDR3 spans 14 amino acids. CDR1 and CDR2 (germline): LNHNV, YYDKDF (reference sequence). Deletions cut 1 base from V and 0 bases from J, with 6 bases between. CDR3 bases: TGTGCCACCAGCAGAGTCCAGATGAACACTGAAGCTTTCTTT. Protein product: CATSRVQMNTEAFF.

This clonotype was counted between two and nine times. The genes are TRBV20-1 and TRBJ2-1; no clear D. V was pared by 3 bases and J by 3 bases, with 12 bases between. CDR1 is DFQATT, CDR2 SNEGSKA, per germline (reference sequence). CDR3 length: 14 amino acids. For the CDR3, the DNA is TGCAGTGCTAGTTTGGGTGGGCTCTACAATGAGCAGTTCTTC. This codes for CSASLGGLYNEQFF.

Comment on this clonotype: An end of the junction does not agree with germline; a read error may underlie this. This chain uses TRBV12-3 or TRBV12-4 with TRBJ2-1; D is possibly TRBD1 or TRBD2 (5 bases each). CDR3 length: 15 amino acids. The CDR3 protein is CASSLGAGSINERFF. The CDR3 bases are TGTGCCAGCAGTTTAGGTGCAGGGAGTATCAATGAGCGGTTCTTC.

The chain links TRBV5-1 to TRBJ1-1, with D maybe TRBD1 (6 bases). This CDR3 is built from 15 residues. In germline, CDR1 is SGHRS, CDR2 YFSETQ. V was pared by 2 bases and J by 3 bases, with 14 bases between. The chain's CDR3 is CASSFVGGTYTEAFF. DNA for the CDR3: TGCGCCAGCAGCTTCGTTGGGGGGACATACACTGAAGCTTTCTTT. The variable domain in full, completed from reference TRBV5-1 and TRBJ1-1, reads KAGVTQTPRYLIKTRGQQVTLSCSPISGHRSVSWYQQTPGQGLQFLFEYFSETQRNKGNFPGRFSGRQFSNSRSEMNVSTLELGDSALYLCASSFVGGTYTEAFFGQGTRLTVV.

Many counts were recorded for this clonotype. The chain links TRBV3-1 to TRBJ2-1; no firm D call. The CDR3 covers 13 residues. V was clipped by 0 bases and J by 5 bases, with 5 bases between them. From germline, CDR1 is LGHDT and CDR2 YNNKEL (reference sequence). For the CDR3, the DNA is TGTGCCAGCAGCCAAGACATGCACAATGAGCAGTTCTTC. This translates into CASSQDMHNEQFF.

This clonotype was recorded at least ten times. This sequence joins TRBV6-1 and TRBJ2-5; D unclear. Germline values: CDR1 MNHNS, CDR2 SASEGT. There are 12 residues in the CDR3. With 8 bases removed from V and 5 bases from J, the gap between germline ends came to 12 bases. This chain's CDR3 is CASGRVGETQYF. For the CDR3, the DNA is TGTGCCAGCGGAAGGGTTGGGGAGACCCAGTACTTC.

The table lists this clonotype with many counts. The chain carries TRBV28 and TRBJ1-2; a weak D match, TRBD1 (5 bases). Trimming took off 7 bases at V and 5 bases at J, with 20 bases between the two ends. Germline V lookup: CDR1 MDHEN, CDR2 SYDVKM. The CDR3 sequence is 15 residues long. The CDR3 spells CASTARGGVFYGYTF. CDR3 DNA: TGTGCCAGCACCGCGCGGGGAGGGGTTTTTTATGGCTACACCTTC.

The table lists this clonotype with many counts. The gene calls are TRBV2 and TRBJ1-1, with a possible D match to TRBD1 (6 bases). CDR3 size: 14 residues. Trimming stripped 1 base from V and 5 bases from J, with 11 bases between. CDR1 is SNHLY, CDR2 FYNNEI, per germline. The CDR3, as DNA: TGTGCCAGCAGTGAAGGGGGCAGGGGAACTGAAGCTTTCTTT. Amino acid sequence: CASSEGGRGTEAFF.

As regards this clonotype: A much larger clone differs by one base, so this may be a read error. V usage is TRBV27 and J usage is TRBJ1-6, with D unclear. The CDR3 contains 16 residues. CDR1 and CDR2 (germline): MNHEY, SMNVEV (reference sequence). The chain's CDR3 is CANSLFGNSYNSPLHF. The CDR3 DNA is TGTGCCAACAGTTTATTCGGCAACTCCTATAATTCACCCCTCCACTTT.

This clonotype came up a few times. V gene TRBV5-4 combines with J gene TRBJ2-5; 13 bases fit TRBD2. The CDR3 totals 15 residues. Germline V gene data show CDR1 as SGHNT and CDR2 as YYREEE (reference sequence). V shed 4 bases, J shed 5 bases, and the junction held 5 bases outside the gene matches. The CDR3, as DNA: TGTGCCAGCAGCAGATGGACTAGCGGGAGCGAGACCCAGTACTTC. This codes for CASSRWTSGSETQYF.

This clonotype was detected many times. The DNA for the CDR3 is TGCGCCAGCAGCGGAGGGGGTAGCGGGAGTGTAGATACGCAGTATTTT. Translation gives CASSGGGSGSVDTQYF. This chain joins TRBV5-1 and TRBJ2-3; 9 bases match TRBD2. The CDR3 runs to 16 residues. V was clipped by 4 bases and J by 5 bases; unmatched bases: 11. Germline assignment: CDR1 SGHRS and CDR2 YFSETQ.

This clonotype was counted ten times or more. The DNA for the CDR3 is TGTGCCAGCAGCTTAGCGCGGACCGGGGAGCTGTTTTTT. This encodes CASSLARTGELFF. This chain uses TRBV7-6 with TRBJ2-2; D remains ambiguous. Trimming cost V 0 bases and J 5 bases, with 4 bases left between them. This CDR3 has 13 residues. Per germline, CDR1 SGHVS and CDR2 FNYEAQ.

The rearrangement joins TRBV5-1 to TRBJ1-2, with 8 nucleotides matching TRBD1. Per germline, CDR1 SGHRS and CDR2 YFSETQ. There are 13 residues in the CDR3. After removal of 3 bases from V and 7 bases from J, the junction contained 5 bases not matched to a gene. The CDR3 nucleotides are TGCGCCAGCAGCTCGGCGACAGGGGCTGGCTACACCTTC. Its translation: CASSSATGAGYTF.

This clonotype showed up just a few times. The V and J genes are TRBV27 and TRBJ1-6, with TRBD1 as a possible D gene (6 bases). This CDR3 contains 15 residues. Trimming removed 4 bases at V and 1 base at J, with 8 bases between. Germline V lookup: CDR1 MNHEY, CDR2 SMNVEV (reference sequence). CDR3 loop: CASSYRESYNSPLHF. The CDR3, as DNA: TGTGCCAGCAGTTACAGGGAGTCCTATAATTCACCCCTCCACTTT.

Ten or more counts support this clonotype. The chain uses TRBV27 and TRBJ2-1; 7 nucleotides agree with TRBD2. Germline lookup yields CDR1 MNHEY and CDR2 SMNVEV (reference sequence). V gave up 7 bases and J gave up 2 bases; unmatched junction bases: 5. This CDR3 contains 14 residues. CDR3 nucleotide sequence: TGTGCCAGCACCATAGCGGGTGCCTACAATGAGCAGTTCTTC. This sequence encodes CASTIAGAYNEQFF.

V gene TRBV7-9 combines with J gene TRBJ2-1; no firm D call. This CDR3 region has 13 residues. CDR1 is SEHNR and CDR2 is FQNEAQ in the germline V gene (reference sequence). V gave up 5 bases and J gave up 7 bases, with 12 bases separating them. CDR3 sequence: CASSPMGKNEQFF. The CDR3, as DNA: TGTGCCAGCAGCCCTATGGGTAAGAATGAGCAGTTCTTC.

The V call is TRBV27, the J call TRBJ2-3, with 13 bases aligning to TRBD2. Germline CDR1 and CDR2: MNHEY and SMNVEV (reference sequence). V was clipped by 8 bases and J by 4 bases; unmatched bases: 6. This CDR3 has 15 amino acids. The CDR3: CASRRTSGSADTQYF. Here the CDR3 DNA reads TGTGCCAGCCGGAGGACTAGCGGGAGCGCAGATACGCAGTATTTT.

In its sample, this clonotype was seen many times. The chain links TRBV7-9 to TRBJ2-1; no firm D call. Germline CDR1 reads SEHNR; CDR2 reads FQNEAQ (reference sequence). The CDR3 covers 13 residues. Trimming pared 2 bases from V and 5 bases from J, leaving 7 bases between. The CDR3 DNA reads as TGTGCCAGCAGCTTATCTGGGAACAATGAGCAGTTCTTC. It encodes CASSLSGNNEQFF.

The chain couples TRBV12-3 or TRBV12-4 to TRBJ2-1; TRBD1 agrees at 7 bases. CDR3 length: 14 amino acids. V lost 1 base to trimming and J lost 8 bases; unmatched junction nucleotides: 5. CDR3 region: CASSLGRGTYEQFF. The CDR3 DNA reads as TGTGCCAGCAGTTTAGGCAGGGGGACCTATGAGCAGTTCTTC.

This clonotype was picked up many times. J is TRBJ2-1 and V is TRBV7-6; D is unclear. The germline V gene has CDR1 SGHVS and CDR2 FNYEAQ. V shed 3 bases and J shed 0 bases, with 15 bases lying between them. The CDR3 extends over 17 amino acids. CDR3 region: CASSFSQADSSYNEQFF. Written as DNA, the CDR3 is TGTGCCAGCAGCTTCTCTCAGGCGGATAGCTCCTACAATGAGCAGTTCTTC.

Points on this clonotype: Given a much more abundant clone one base away, this may be a read error. This chain connects TRBV12-5 to TRBJ1-5; D uncertain. CDR3 size: 15 residues. Germline lookup yields CDR1 LGHNT and CDR2 FRNRAP. CDR3 sequence: CASGLGRNSNQLQHF. CDR3 bases: TGTGCTAGTGGTTTGGGACGGAATAGCAATCAGCTCCAGCATTTT.

In this sample, this clonotype turned up many times. V gene TRBV12-3 or TRBV12-4 combines with J gene TRBJ2-7, with D tentatively TRBD1 (6 bases). Trimming cost V 7 bases and J 0 bases, with 10 bases left between them. The CDR3 loop spans 13 amino acids. The DNA of the CDR3 is TGTGCCAGCAACACAGGGTACTCCTACGAGCAGTACTTC. Its translation: CASNTGYSYEQYF.

A remark on this clonotype: One end of the junction does not line up with germline, which may come from a read error. The rearrangement uses TRBV6-2 or TRBV6-3 and TRBJ2-1; a weak D match, TRBD2 (6 bases). The V gene's germline CDR1 is MNHEY and CDR2 SVGEGT. The CDR3 is 14 amino acids. CDR3 protein: CAGSYSSEHNEQFF. The CDR3 nucleotides read TGTGCCGGCAGTTACTCTAGCGAGCACAATGAGCAGTTCTTC.